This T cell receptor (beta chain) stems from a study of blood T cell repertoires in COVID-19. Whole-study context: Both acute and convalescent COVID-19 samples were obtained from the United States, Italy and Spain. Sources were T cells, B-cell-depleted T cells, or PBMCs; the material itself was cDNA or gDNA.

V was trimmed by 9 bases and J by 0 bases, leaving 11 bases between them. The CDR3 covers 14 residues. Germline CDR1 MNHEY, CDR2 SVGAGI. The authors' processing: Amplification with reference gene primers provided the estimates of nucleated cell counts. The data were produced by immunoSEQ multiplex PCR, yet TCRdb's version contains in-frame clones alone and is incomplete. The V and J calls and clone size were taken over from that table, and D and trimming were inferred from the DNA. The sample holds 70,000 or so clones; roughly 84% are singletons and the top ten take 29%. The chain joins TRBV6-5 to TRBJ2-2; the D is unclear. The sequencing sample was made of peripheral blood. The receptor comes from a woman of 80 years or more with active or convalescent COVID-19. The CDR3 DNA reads TGTGCCAGTTGTAGCTTTTCGAACACCGGGGAGCTGTTTTTT. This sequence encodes CASCSFSNTGELFF.